These T cell receptor beta chains were read from a single sample in a study of blood T cell repertoires in COVID-19. Clones were sequenced by immunoSEQ multiplex PCR, and TCRdb holds only the in-frame ones, with some missing. Here the sample spans over 250,000 clones, approximately 91% being singletons. Sequenced sample: peripheral blood. These receptor sequences come from a man between 50 and 59 years old with acute or convalescent COVID-19. The CDR3 runs from the conserved cysteine through the conserved F or W. The order of the fields is D gene, V gene, J gene, CDR3 protein. D genes are given only for firm matches.

d_call: TRBD1; v_call: TRBV19; j_call: TRBJ1-3; cdr3_aa: CASSIEGTAGNTIYF
d_call: NA; v_call: TRBV2; j_call: TRBJ2-3; cdr3_aa: CASSDEYWADNTDTQYF
d_call: NA; v_call: TRBV27; j_call: TRBJ1-5; cdr3_aa: CASSFRGEGQPQHF
d_call: TRBD2; v_call: TRBV7-2; j_call: TRBJ2-1; cdr3_aa: CASRGTSGVNEQFF
d_call: TRBD1; v_call: TRBV3-1/TRBV3-2; j_call: TRBJ1-1; cdr3_aa: CASSPSPDRARTEAFF
d_call: TRBD1; v_call: TRBV27; j_call: TRBJ1-2; cdr3_aa: CASSLGQGVDGYTF
d_call: NA; v_call: TRBV10-1; j_call: TRBJ2-5; cdr3_aa: CASSLTVQETQYF
d_call: NA; v_call: TRBV2; j_call: TRBJ1-2; cdr3_aa: CASRGEGTGGYTF
d_call: TRBD2; v_call: TRBV7-2; j_call: TRBJ2-3; cdr3_aa: CASSYRLAGGDTQYF
d_call: NA; v_call: TRBV4-1; j_call: TRBJ1-2; cdr3_aa: CASSQDRGRNYGYTF
d_call: NA; v_call: TRBV7-9; j_call: TRBJ2-1; cdr3_aa: CASSFYSGNEQFF
d_call: NA; v_call: TRBV4-2; j_call: TRBJ1-5; cdr3_aa: CASSQDSSGGNQPQHF
d_call: TRBD2; v_call: TRBV5-1; j_call: TRBJ2-2; cdr3_aa: CASSLLATDTGELFF
d_call: NA; v_call: TRBV6-5; j_call: TRBJ1-2; cdr3_aa: CASRTQTGGNYGYTF
d_call: NA; v_call: TRBV10-1; j_call: TRBJ2-1; cdr3_aa: CASSDAGTASYNEQFF
d_call: NA; v_call: TRBV25-1; j_call: TRBJ1-1; cdr3_aa: CASSPGMITEAFF